This T cell receptor (beta chain) was retrieved from a study of T cells after yellow fever vaccination. The CDR3 consists of 14 residues. Germline lookup yields CDR1 SGHTA and CDR2 FQGNSA. Between the trimmed V and J ends, which lost 0 bases and 8 bases, there was a span of 13 bases. As TCR cDNA was made by 5'RACE template switching, a universal primer site and UMIs were added. Each CDR3 protein gets one entry after TCRdb re-called the 5' RACE reads with MiXCR. The sample includes about 300,000 distinct CDR3 sequences, roughly 8.7% of them seen just once. The receptor's source is a man younger than 35 who received the YFV17D yellow fever vaccine. The genes are TRBV7-2 and TRBJ1-2; possibly TRBD1 for D (5 bases). Sequencing used CD4+ T cells sorted from PBMCs, obtained 5 days after the yellow fever booster vaccination. The CDR3 coding sequence is TGTGCCAGCAGCTTAGCTCGCAGGGAAGAGGGCTACACCTTC. Amino acid sequence: CASSLARREEGYTF.